This T cell receptor (beta chain) was found in a study of T cell responses to AZD1222 COVID-19 vaccine. Overall study findings and caveats: Spike as a whole was targeted by vaccine-associated CD4 TCRs, dominant at 160-218 and 743-854. Spike-specific TCR breadth and depth grew following two AZD1222 doses. Only 5 or 6 people who got AZD1222 tested seropositive at baseline. Females outnumbered males among donors, who were mostly white British; clonal diversity was possibly underestimated.

The germline V gene encodes CDR1 KGHSH and CDR2 LQKENI. This CDR3 region has 18 residues. The V and J ends lost 2 bases and 2 bases, in that order; junction bases with no gene match: 13. Assay used: immunoSEQ multiplex PCR; TCRdb lists only in-frame clones, some missing. The sample holds roughly 86,000 clones, 85% seen once. This clone has a handful of counts. The antigen is unknown. The sequenced sample was peripheral blood, obtained 28 days after the second AZD1222 dose. The sequence was obtained from an adult who received the AZD1222 COVID-19 vaccine. V is TRBV18 and J is TRBJ1-2; 8 bases align to TRBD1. CDR3: CASSPGPQGAVKNYGYTF. The CDR3, as DNA: TGTGCCAGCTCACCAGGCCCCCAGGGGGCCGTAAAAAACTATGGCTACACCTTC.